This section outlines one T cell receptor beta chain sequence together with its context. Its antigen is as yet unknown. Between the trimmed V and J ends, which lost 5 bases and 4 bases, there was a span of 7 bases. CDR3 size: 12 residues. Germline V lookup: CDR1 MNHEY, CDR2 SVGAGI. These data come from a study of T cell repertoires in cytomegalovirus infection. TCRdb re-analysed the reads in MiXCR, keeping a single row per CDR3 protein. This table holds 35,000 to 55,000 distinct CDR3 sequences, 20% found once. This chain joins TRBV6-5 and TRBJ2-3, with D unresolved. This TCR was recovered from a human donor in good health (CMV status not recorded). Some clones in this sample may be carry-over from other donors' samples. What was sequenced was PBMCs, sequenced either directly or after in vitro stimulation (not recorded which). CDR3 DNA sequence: TGTGCCAGCAGTACCCGCCCAGATACGCAGTATTTT. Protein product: CASSTRPDTQYF.